This T cell receptor beta chain stems from a study of T cell repertoires in cytomegalovirus infection. This clonotype was detected only a few times. The antigen remains unidentified. CDR1 MNHEY and CDR2 SVGEGT come from the germline V gene. This CDR3 region has 14 residues. Between the trimmed V and J ends, which lost 6 bases and 3 bases, there was a span of 12 bases. TCRdb independently ran MiXCR on the reads; one entry per CDR3 protein. The table shows 250,000 to 300,000 distinct CDR3 sequences, with 22% occurring only once. The chain has TRBV6-2 or TRBV6-3 and TRBJ2-1; possible D gene TRBD2, 5 bases. This clonotype originated in a human donor in good health (CMV status not recorded). Some clones in this sample may be carry-over from other donors' samples. Sample: cultured PBMCs, taken from culture after CMV antigen stimulation. The CDR3 DNA reads as TGTGCCAGCAGGGAACTAGATAACTACAATGAGCAGTTCTTC. It specifies CASRELDNYNEQFF.